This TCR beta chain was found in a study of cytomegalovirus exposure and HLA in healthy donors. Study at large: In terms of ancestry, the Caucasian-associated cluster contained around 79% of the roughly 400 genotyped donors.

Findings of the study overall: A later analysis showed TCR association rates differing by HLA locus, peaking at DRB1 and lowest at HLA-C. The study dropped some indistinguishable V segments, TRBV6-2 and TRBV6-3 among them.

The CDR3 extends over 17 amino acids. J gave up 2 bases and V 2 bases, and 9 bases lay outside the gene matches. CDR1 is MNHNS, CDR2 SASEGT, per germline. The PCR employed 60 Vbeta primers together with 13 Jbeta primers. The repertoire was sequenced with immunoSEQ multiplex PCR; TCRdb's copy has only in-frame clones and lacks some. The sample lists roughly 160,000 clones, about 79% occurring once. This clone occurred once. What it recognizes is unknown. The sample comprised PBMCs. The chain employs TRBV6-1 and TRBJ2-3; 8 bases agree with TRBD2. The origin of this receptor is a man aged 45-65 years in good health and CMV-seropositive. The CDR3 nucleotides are TGTGCCAGCAGTGAATTTTTAACTAGCGGTACCACAGATACGCAGTATTTT. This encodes CASSEFLTSGTTDTQYF.